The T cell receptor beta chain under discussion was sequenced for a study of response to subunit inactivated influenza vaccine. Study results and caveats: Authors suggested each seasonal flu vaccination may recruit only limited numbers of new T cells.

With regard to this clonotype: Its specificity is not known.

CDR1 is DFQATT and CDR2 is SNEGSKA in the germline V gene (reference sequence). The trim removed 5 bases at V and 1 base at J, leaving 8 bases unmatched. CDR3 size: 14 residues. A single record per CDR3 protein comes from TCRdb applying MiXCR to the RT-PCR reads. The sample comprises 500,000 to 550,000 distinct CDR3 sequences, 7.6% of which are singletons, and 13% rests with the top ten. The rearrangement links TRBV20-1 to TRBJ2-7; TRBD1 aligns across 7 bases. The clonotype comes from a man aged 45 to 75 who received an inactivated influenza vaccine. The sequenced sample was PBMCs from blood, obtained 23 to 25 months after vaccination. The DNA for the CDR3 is TGCAGTGCTGTAGACAGGGCCGCATCCTACGAGCAGTACTTC. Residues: CSAVDRAASYEQYF.